One sample yielded the 13 T cell receptor beta chains listed below, sequenced in a study of cytomegalovirus exposure and HLA in healthy donors. Use of 60 Vbeta and 13 Jbeta primers characterized the PCR. Sequencing was performed with immunoSEQ multiplex PCR; in TCRdb, only in-frame clones are kept and a portion is missing. This sample yields more than 85,000 clones, of which more than 60% are seen a single time; approximately 4.3% belongs to the top ten. The material sequenced was PBMCs. These receptors all stem from a woman between 18 and 30 years old in good health and CMV-seropositive.

This clone was detected only once. The chain is built from TRBV20-1 and TRBJ1-2; D unresolved. V was trimmed by 5 bases and J by 8 bases, leaving 12 bases between them. There are 11 residues in the CDR3. Germline CDR1 is DFQATT and CDR2 is SNEGSKA (reference sequence). The CDR3 DNA sequence: TGCAGTGCTCGTTCGGAGGGAGGCTACACCTTC. It specifies CSARSEGGYTF.

This clone was seen a few times. The V call is TRBV18, the J call TRBJ2-7; 7 bases match TRBD2. Germline CDR1 and CDR2: KGHSH and LQKENI. Trimming cost V 0 bases and J 2 bases; bases outside gene matches: 4. This CDR3 comprises 15 residues. CDR3 amino acids: CASSPPERGPYEQYF. CDR3 sequence (DNA): TGTGCCAGCTCACCACCGGAGCGGGGACCCTACGAGCAGTACTTC.

In its sample, this clone was seen a few times. This chain uses TRBV6-5 with TRBJ1-1; D may be TRBD1 (5 bases). The germline V and J ends were trimmed by 2 bases and 7 bases, with 11 bases remaining between them. The CDR3 covers 13 residues. Germline V gene lookup returns CDR1 MNHEY and CDR2 SVGAGI. CDR3 in amino acids: CASSYPGRGEAFF. The CDR3, as DNA: TGTGCCAGCAGTTACCCAGGGCGGGGTGAAGCTTTCTTT.

The chain combines TRBV6-5 with TRBJ2-5; 13 positions agree with TRBD2. V was pared by 0 bases and J by 5 bases, with 3 bases of the junction left unmatched. In germline, CDR1 is MNHEY, CDR2 SVGAGI. There are 16 residues in the CDR3. The CDR3 protein is CASSYSGTSGIETQYF. In nucleotides, the CDR3 is TGTGCCAGCAGTTACTCCGGGACTAGCGGGATTGAGACCCAGTACTTC.

Note on this clone: The same CDR3 arises from other DNA sequences in this sample as well. CDR3: CASSRGQGGGYTF. The CDR3, as DNA: TGTGCCAGCAGCCGCGGACAGGGTGGTGGCTACACCTTC. The gene calls are TRBV28 and TRBJ1-2; 8 bases agree with TRBD1. The CDR3 loop spans 13 amino acids. Germline V gene data show CDR1 as MDHEN and CDR2 as SYDVKM. V dropped 6 bases and J dropped 7; count of bases not matched to a gene: 7.

The rearrangement joins TRBV7-9 to TRBJ2-5; 9 nucleotides match TRBD2. The CDR3 runs to 16 residues. The V segment lost 5 bases and the J segment 4 bases; nucleotides outside the gene matches: 11. Germline V gene lookup returns CDR1 SEHNR and CDR2 FQNEAQ (reference sequence). The CDR3 coding sequence is TGTGCCAGCAGCACGACTAGCGGCCCAGACTTAGAGACCCAGTACTTC. It encodes CASSTTSGPDLETQYF.

Remarks on this clone: Given the absence of the conserved phenylalanine or tryptophan at the CDR3 end, a read error is likely. The DNA is omitted, as the CDR3 cannot be located on it reliably, and the CDR3 follows TCRdb's listing. The V gene is TRBV12-2, the J gene TRBJ2-7; TRBD2 is taken as the D call from the table, unchecked against the DNA. TRBV12-2 has pseudogene status. The length of the CDR3 is 10 amino acids, counting both ends. The CDR3 here is CASRLLGGRE.

The chain combines TRBV9 with TRBJ2-1, with 9 bases aligning to TRBD1. Trimming cost V 4 bases and J 5 bases; bases outside gene matches: 7. The CDR3 totals 15 residues. Germline CDR1 is SGDLS and CDR2 is YYNGEE. CDR3 nucleotide sequence: TGTGCCAGCAGCTCTGGAGGGACAGGGAACAATGAGCAGTTCTTC. Its protein product is CASSSGGTGNNEQFF.

This clone was counted only a few times. The chain has TRBV6-4 and TRBJ2-1; 10 nucleotides match TRBD1. Looked up from germline, CDR1 is MRHNA and CDR2 is SNTAGT. The CDR3 extends over 16 amino acids. V shed 3 bases and J 5 bases; nucleotides not matched to a gene: 7. The CDR3 region has the DNA TGTGCCAGCAGTGAGTCGGAGGGGACAGGGGACAATGAGCAGTTCTTC. Encoded protein: CASSESEGTGDNEQFF.

This chain joins TRBV27 and TRBJ1-2; 9 nucleotides agree with TRBD1. The CDR3 covers 16 residues. Trimming at V came to 5 bases and at J to 4 bases, leaving 11 bases not matched to a gene. In germline, CDR1 is MNHEY, CDR2 SMNVEV (reference sequence). The CDR3 bases are TGTGCCAGCAGTCCATATACAGGGGGCGAGCTCTATGGCTACACCTTC. Its protein is CASSPYTGGELYGYTF.

Here the CDR3 reads CASSQDSDTQNQPQHF. The CDR3 DNA reads TGTGCCAGCAGTCAAGACAGCGACACGCAGAATCAGCCCCAGCATTTT. The chain has TRBV28 and TRBJ1-5; D may be TRBD1 (5 bases). CDR3 size: 16 residues. Germline CDR1 and CDR2: MDHEN and SYDVKM. The germline V and J ends were trimmed by 5 bases and 4 bases, with 18 bases remaining between them.

CDR3: CAISESQTVGYTF. The CDR3 DNA follows: TGTGCCATCAGTGAGTCGCAAACAGTTGGCTACACCTTC. The chain joins TRBV10-3 to TRBJ1-2; D unclear. This CDR3 spans 13 amino acids. V dropped 0 bases and J dropped 7 bases, with 9 bases sitting between them. Per the germline V gene, CDR1 is ENHRY and CDR2 is SYGVKD.

CDR3 sequence reads: CSVGNRSSGRPLNTGELFF. The DNA of the CDR3 is TGCAGCGTCGGAAATAGGTCTAGCGGGAGGCCTCTGAACACCGGGGAGCTGTTTTTT. This chain joins TRBV29-1 and TRBJ2-2, with TRBD2 matching 11 bases. In germline, CDR1 is SQVTM, CDR2 ANQGSEA. V shed 6 bases and J 1 base; nucleotides not matched to a gene: 16. The CDR3 loop spans 19 amino acids.